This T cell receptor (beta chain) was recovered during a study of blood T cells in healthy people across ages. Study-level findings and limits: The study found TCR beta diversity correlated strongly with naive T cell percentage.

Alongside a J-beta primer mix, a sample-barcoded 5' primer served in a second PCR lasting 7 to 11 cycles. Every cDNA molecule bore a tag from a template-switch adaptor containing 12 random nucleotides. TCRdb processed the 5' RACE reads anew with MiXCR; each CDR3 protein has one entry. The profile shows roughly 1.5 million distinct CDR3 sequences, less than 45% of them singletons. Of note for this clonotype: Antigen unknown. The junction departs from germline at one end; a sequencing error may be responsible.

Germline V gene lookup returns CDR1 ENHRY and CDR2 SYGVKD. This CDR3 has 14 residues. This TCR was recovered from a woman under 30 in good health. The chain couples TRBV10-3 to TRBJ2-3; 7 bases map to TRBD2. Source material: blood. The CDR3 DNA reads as TGTACCATCGGGGGGTTAGGGCTCACAGATACGCAGTATTTT. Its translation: CTIGGLGLTDTQYF.